This TCR beta chain was retrieved from a study of T cells in Graves' hyperthyroidism and ophthalmopathy. Study in general: At the time of initial diagnosis and before any treatment, peripheral blood was collected.

RNA transcripts were the template for amplifying TCR beta CDR3 regions. First-round RT-PCR with HTBI primers amplified the TCR CDR3 region. TCRdb analysed the multiplex PCR reads with MiXCR anew, one entry per CDR3 protein. This table holds around 600,000 distinct CDR3 sequences, more than 14% found once. On this clonotype itself: Its antigen is still unknown. A read error may explain this, as a much larger clone is one base away.

In making diagnoses, clinical symptoms, serum thyroxine and TRAb, thyroid ultrasound and orbital computed tomography were all used. The authors obtained PBMCs from over 8 ml of fresh peripheral blood. Whole-study results and caveats: Model output signaled ophthalmopathy a median about seven months ahead of onset.

Germline V lookup: CDR1 SGHVS, CDR2 FNYEAQ. CDR3 length equals 17 residues. V lost 3 bases, J lost 4 bases, and 19 bases lay in between. The sample taken for sequencing was blood. V and J are TRBV7-6 and TRBJ2-1; possibly TRBD1 or TRBD2 for D (5 bases each). The receptor was derived from a woman between 45 and 65 years old with Graves' ophthalmopathy. As DNA, the CDR3 is TGTGCCAGCAGCTTGTTATCTCTGGTGGGACCTTACAATGAGCAGTTCTTC. Encoded protein: CASSLLSLVGPYNEQFF. Based on the CDR3 plus reference TRBV7-6 and TRBJ2-1, the full variable domain is GAGVSQSPRYKVTKRGQDVALRCDPISGHVSLYWYRQALGQGPEFLTYFNYEAQQDKSGLPNDRFSAERPEGSISTLTIQRTEQRDSAMYRCASSLLSLVGPYNEQFFGPGTRLTVL.